The 21 T cell receptor beta chains below come from one sample, sequenced in a study of blood T cell repertoires in COVID-19. Here immunoSEQ multiplex PCR was the method, and the copy in TCRdb shows in-frame clones only, minus some. The sample contains 300,000 to 350,000 clones, roughly 90% of which appear only once. The material sequenced was PBMCs or T cells enriched from blood (not recorded which). The source is a woman aged 25-40 years who had recovered from COVID-19.

This clone has a handful of counts. The chain couples TRBV5-1 to TRBJ2-1, with 12 nucleotides matching TRBD2. Germline CDR1 and CDR2: SGHRS and YFSETQ. This CDR3 region has 18 residues. V lost 0 bases and J lost 13; bases outside the gene matches: 17. The CDR3 coding sequence is TGCGCCAGCAGCTTGGGCCCCGCCTCGCTAGCGGGGGGGCAGATACAGTTCTTC. This gives the protein CASSLGPASLAGGQIQFF.

The V and J genes are TRBV25-1 and TRBJ1-4; 10 nucleotides agree with TRBD1. The CDR3 consists of 14 residues. V trimming: 6 bases; J trimming: 8 bases; junction bases outside the gene matches: 6. Germline V gene lookup returns CDR1 MGHDK and CDR2 SYGVNS. The CDR3 DNA is TGTGCCAGCAGCGGGGACAGGGGCGGAGAAAAACTGTTTTTT. The encoded protein is CASSGDRGGEKLFF. The full variable domain, completed using reference TRBV25-1 and TRBJ1-4, is EADIYQTPRYLVIGTGKKITLECSQTMGHDKMYWYQQDPGMELHLIHYSYGVNSTEKGDLSSESTVSRIRTEHFPLTLESARPSHTSQYLCASSGDRGGEKLFFGSGTQLSVL.

The rearrangement uses TRBV4-3 and TRBJ2-4; TRBD2 agrees at 8 bases. Trimming removed 0 bases from V and 3 bases from J; junction bases left unmatched: 1. Germline V CDR1 and CDR2: LGHNA, YSLEER. The CDR3 has 15 residues. The CDR3 spells CASSQDRGGKNIQYF. The CDR3 region has the DNA TGCGCCAGCAGCCAAGATCGGGGGGGCAAAAACATTCAGTACTTC.

The V call is TRBV5-5, the J call TRBJ1-5, with D tentatively TRBD1 (5 bases). This CDR3 region has 13 residues. From germline, CDR1 is SGHKS and CDR2 YYEKEE (reference sequence). Trimming pared 0 bases from V and 5 bases from J, leaving 6 bases between. For the CDR3, the DNA is TGTGCCAGCAGCTTGGCAGGGTATCAGCCCCAGCATTTT. Translated: CASSLAGYQPQHF.

The chain uses TRBV6-5 and TRBJ1-1; D is perhaps TRBD1 (5 bases). The CDR3 sequence is 16 residues long. The V and J ends lost 0 bases and 5 bases respectively, with 16 bases between them. Germline assignment: CDR1 MNHEY and CDR2 SVGAGI. The CDR3 DNA reads as TGTGCCAGCAGTTACTCGGCCTCGCAGGGCGCGACTGAAGCTTTCTTT. Residues: CASSYSASQGATEAFF.

The chain couples TRBV2 to TRBJ1-3; 7 bases are a match to TRBD1. The V and J ends lost 6 bases and 4 bases, in that order; junction bases with no gene match: 6. This CDR3 has 14 amino acids. Germline V gene lookup returns CDR1 SNHLY and CDR2 FYNNEI. For the CDR3, the DNA is TGTGCCAGCAGCGACAGGGCGGCGGGAAACACCATATATTTT. Translated, it gives CASSDRAAGNTIYF.

V is TRBV11-2 and J is TRBJ2-2; 7 nucleotides align to TRBD2. V trimming: 5 bases; J trimming: 2 bases; junction bases outside the gene matches: 8. From germline, CDR1 is SGHAT and CDR2 FQNNGV. The CDR3 sequence is 16 residues long. The CDR3 DNA sequence: TGTGCCAGCAGCCAAACGGGGGGTCTAAACACCGGGGAGCTGTTTTTT. Translating gives CASSQTGGLNTGELFF.

The J gene is TRBJ2-1, the V gene TRBV19; TRBD1 matches 7 bases. The V segment lost 4 bases and the J segment 7 bases; nucleotides outside the gene matches: 7. This CDR3 region has 14 residues. Germline V gene lookup returns CDR1 LNHDA and CDR2 SQIVND (reference sequence). CDR3 nucleotide sequence: TGTGCCAGTAGTAAAGACAGGGCGCTTAATGAGCAGTTCTTC. Its translation: CASSKDRALNEQFF.

This clone was detected a few times. V usage is TRBV27 and J usage is TRBJ2-7, with 7 bases fitting TRBD1. The V gene end was trimmed by 5 bases and the J gene end by 4 bases; junction bases not matched to a gene: 2. Germline V CDR1 and CDR2: MNHEY, SMNVEV (reference sequence). CDR3 length: 12 amino acids. The chain's CDR3 is CASSHRGYEQYF. The CDR3 region has the DNA TGTGCCAGCAGTCACAGGGGTTACGAGCAGTACTTC.

The chain recombines TRBV4-1 with TRBJ2-1, with 12 bases aligning to TRBD2. Germline V gene data show CDR1 as MGHRA and CDR2 as YSYEKL. The CDR3 is made up of 20 amino acids. J was trimmed by 2 bases and V by 0 bases; bases with no gene match: 11. The CDR3 loop is CASSQDQVGLAGGTYNEQFF. The CDR3 nucleotides are TGCGCCAGCAGCCAAGATCAGGTGGGTCTAGCGGGGGGGACCTACAATGAGCAGTTCTTC.

Points on this clone: One end of the junction varies from germline; a read error may be responsible. The chain joins TRBV24-1 to TRBJ2-5; D may be TRBD2 (6 bases). Germline V CDR1 and CDR2: KGHDR, SFDVKD. This CDR3 contains 15 residues. The CDR3 DNA follows: TGTGCCACCAGTGAACCCCGGGACTTCCAAGGGACCCAGTACTTC. This gives the protein CATSEPRDFQGTQYF.

The chain joins TRBV28 to TRBJ1-4; tentative D call: TRBD1 (6 bases). CDR1 is MDHEN, CDR2 SYDVKM, per germline. Trimming removed 9 bases at V and 7 bases at J, with 21 bases between. The CDR3 totals 15 residues. The CDR3 coding sequence is TGTGCCAGTCTGGGGGCGGGGGTAGGAAGTGAAAAACTGTTTTTT. This translates into CASLGAGVGSEKLFF.

The gene calls are TRBV9 and TRBJ2-1, with 9 bases aligning to TRBD2. Germline CDR1 and CDR2: SGDLS and YYNGEE. The CDR3 runs 16 residues. Trimming took 0 bases from V and 4 from J; bases not matched to a gene: 5. CDR3 bases: TGTGCCAGCAGCGTAGAAGGTAGCGGGGGTTACAATGAGCAGTTCTTC. Protein sequence: CASSVEGSGGYNEQFF.

This chain connects TRBV6-6 to TRBJ1-1; 7 bases match TRBD1. The germline V gene has CDR1 MNHNY and CDR2 SVGAGI (reference sequence). The junction had 4 bases not matched to a gene; V was cut back by 2 bases and J by 4 bases. The CDR3 contains 14 residues. CDR3 protein: CASSYDRVTTEAFF. The DNA for the CDR3 is TGTGCCAGCAGTTACGACAGGGTTACCACTGAAGCTTTCTTT.

V is TRBV12-5 and J is TRBJ2-5, with 7 bases matching TRBD2. Germline V gives CDR1 LGHNT, CDR2 FRNRAP. V lost 7 bases to trimming and J lost 1 base; unmatched junction nucleotides: 12. This CDR3 region has 16 residues. This CDR3 is CASAPRWEGSQETQYF. The CDR3 DNA reads TGTGCTAGTGCCCCCCGTTGGGAGGGATCCCAAGAGACCCAGTACTTC.

This clone was seen a handful of times. The rearrangement links TRBV7-9 to TRBJ1-5; 7 bases map to TRBD1. CDR3 length equals 13 residues. Germline values: CDR1 SEHNR, CDR2 FQNEAQ (reference sequence). V was clipped by 5 bases and J by 4 bases; unmatched bases: 2. In DNA form, the CDR3 reads TGTGCCAGCAGCGGACAGGAGAATCAGCCCCAGCATTTT. Translating gives CASSGQENQPQHF.

The V and J genes are TRBV7-6 and TRBJ1-2, with 9 bases matching TRBD1. Unmatched junction bases numbered 3, after V lost 5 bases and J lost 5 bases. The CDR3 is made up of 13 amino acids. Germline values: CDR1 SGHVS, CDR2 FNYEAQ. This CDR3 reads CASSPGQGYGYTF. Written as DNA, the CDR3 is TGTGCCAGCAGCCCGGGACAGGGATATGGCTACACCTTC.

This clone was found a few times. The CDR3 spells CASSYSTGNEQYF. The CDR3 coding sequence is TGTGCCAGCAGTTACTCGACCGGGAACGAGCAGTACTTC. The chain couples TRBV6-6 to TRBJ2-7; D might be TRBD2 (5 bases). Germline-derived CDR1 and CDR2 are MNHNY and SVGAGI (reference sequence). The germline V and J ends were trimmed by 0 bases and 5 bases, with 8 bases remaining between them. The CDR3 has 13 amino acids.

V and J are TRBV18 and TRBJ2-3, with TRBD1 matching over 7 bases. CDR3 size: 16 residues. Germline CDR1 and CDR2: KGHSH and LQKENI. J was trimmed by 0 bases and V by 4 bases; bases with no gene match: 7. CDR3: CASSLRDSQSTDTQYF. The CDR3 coding sequence is TGTGCCAGCTCACTACGGGACAGCCAAAGCACAGATACGCAGTATTTT.

The V call is TRBV9, the J call TRBJ2-7, with 7 bases identical to TRBD1. CDR1 is SGDLS and CDR2 is YYNGEE in the germline V gene. The V gene end was trimmed by 4 bases and the J gene end by 4 bases; junction bases not matched to a gene: 11. This CDR3 has 15 residues. CDR3 nucleotide sequence: TGTGCCAGCAGCCTAGAGGGGGCTCCATTTTACGAGCAGTACTTC. It yields the protein CASSLEGAPFYEQYF.

The chain is built from TRBV30 and TRBJ2-7; maybe TRBD1 (6 bases). This CDR3 spans 16 amino acids. The V gene lost 4 bases and the J gene lost 4 bases, with 23 bases spanning the gap. Looked up from germline, CDR1 is GTSNPN and CDR2 is SVGIG (reference sequence). Here the CDR3 DNA reads TGTGCCTGGAACTTGGGGGCCAGCCGATCAAAGTACGAGCAGTACTTC. Translated: CAWNLGASRSKYEQYF.